The TCR beta chain described here comes from a study of CD8+CD57+ T cells in acquired aplastic anemia. Whole-study context: Healthy donor sequencing depth: 10 million to 10.8 million CD4+, fewer than 13 million CD8+ reads.

The CDR3 totals 13 residues. Losses at the gene ends were 9 bases for V and 9 bases for J; bases not matched to a gene: 12. Germline CDR1 and CDR2: MNHNS and SASEGT. Study-wide points: Simpson's diversity of CD8+ cells was not significantly different in patients compared with controls.

This clonotype is a singleton in its sample. Its antigen is unidentified. TCR beta VDJ and CDR3 profiling used genomic DNA as template. Each CDR3 protein is one row after TCRdb ran MiXCR on the reads. The repertoire includes over 35,000 distinct CDR3 sequences, 68% of them detected once, and less than 25% sits in the top ten. Sequenced: sorted CD4+, CD8+, or CD8+CD57+ T cells (not recorded which) from PBMCs. This clonotype was obtained from a human donor in good health, serving as a control. The chain carries TRBV6-1 and TRBJ2-7; 9 nucleotides line up with TRBD1. The CDR3 DNA sequence: TGTGCCAGACAGGGGGCCCGAGGGGACGGGCAGTACTTC. Translated: CARQGARGDGQYF.